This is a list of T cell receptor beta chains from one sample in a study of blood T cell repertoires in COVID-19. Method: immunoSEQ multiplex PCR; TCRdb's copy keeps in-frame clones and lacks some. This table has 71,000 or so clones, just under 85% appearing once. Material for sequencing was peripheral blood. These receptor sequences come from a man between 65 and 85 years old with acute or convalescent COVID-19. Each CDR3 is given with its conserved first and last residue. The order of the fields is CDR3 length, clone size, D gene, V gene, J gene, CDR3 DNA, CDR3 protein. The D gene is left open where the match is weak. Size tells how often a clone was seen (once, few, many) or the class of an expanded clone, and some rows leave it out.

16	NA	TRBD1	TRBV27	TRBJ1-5	TGTGCCAGCAGTGGCACGACAGGGGCGAGGGGTCAGCCCCAGCATTTT	CASSGTTGARGQPQHF
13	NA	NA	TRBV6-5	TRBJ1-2	TGTGCCAGCAGACGGACAGCCAACTATGGCTACACCTTC	CASRRTANYGYTF
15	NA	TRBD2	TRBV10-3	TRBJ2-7	TGTGCCATCAGTGAGTCTAGCGGGAGCACCTACGAGCAGTACTTC	CAISESSGSTYEQYF
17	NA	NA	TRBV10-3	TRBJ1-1	TGTGCCATCAGTGAGTTTGGCGGGGGATCGGTAGTTGAAAAAGCTTTCTTT	CAISEFGGGSVVEKAFF
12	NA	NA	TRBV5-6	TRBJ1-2	TGTGCCAGCAGCCCTTACAGGGAGGGCTACACCTTC	CASSPYREGYTF
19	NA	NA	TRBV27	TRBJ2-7	TGTGCCAGCAGTTCCCGGCCTAGCGAGTTTCCTTTCGAGAAATACGAGCAGTACTTC	CASSSRPSEFPFEKYEQYF
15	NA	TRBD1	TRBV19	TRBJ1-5	TGTGCCAGTAGTATTTCGGACAGGGGGAATCAGCCCCAGCATTTT	CASSISDRGNQPQHF
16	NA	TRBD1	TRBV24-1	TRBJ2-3	TGTGCCACCAGTGATACAGGGGCGACTAGCACAGATACGCAGTATTTT	CATSDTGATSTDTQYF
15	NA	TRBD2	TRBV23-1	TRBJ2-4	TGCGCCAGCGAGAGACTAGCGGGAGGTTGGGACATTCAGTACTTC	CASERLAGGWDIQYF
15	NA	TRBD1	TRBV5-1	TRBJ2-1	TGCGCCAGCAGCTGGGGGACAGGAGTATACAATGAGCAGTTCTTC	CASSWGTGVYNEQFF
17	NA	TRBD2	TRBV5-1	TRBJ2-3	TGCGCCAGCAGCCCGGAACTAGCGGGGGTTAGCACAGATACGCAGTATTTT	CASSPELAGVSTDTQYF
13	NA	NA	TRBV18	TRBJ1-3	TGTGCCAGCTCACCGGAGGGCGGAAACACCATATATTTT	CASSPEGGNTIYF
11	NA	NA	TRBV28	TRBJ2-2	TGTGCCAGCGGCTACACCGGGGAGCTGTTTTTT	CASGYTGELFF
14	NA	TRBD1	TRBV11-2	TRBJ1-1	TGTGCCAGCAGCCCCCGGACAGGGAACACTGAAGCTTTCTTT	CASSPRTGNTEAFF
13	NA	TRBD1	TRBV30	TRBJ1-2	TGTGCCTGGAGGGGGACAGGTTCTTATGGCTACACCTTC	CAWRGTGSYGYTF
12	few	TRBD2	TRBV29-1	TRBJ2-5	TGCGCGGGGGGGGGCCTCCAAGAGACCCAGTACTTC	CAGGGLQETQYF
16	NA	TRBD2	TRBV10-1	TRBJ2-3	TGCGCCAGCAGTGGGTCACTAGCGGGAAGCACAGATACGCAGTATTTT	CASSGSLAGSTDTQYF
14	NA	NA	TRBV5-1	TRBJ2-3	TGCGCCAGCAGCTCTAGGAGTTTCACAGATACGCAGTATTTT	CASSSRSFTDTQYF
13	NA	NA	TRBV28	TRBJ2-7	TGTGCCAGCAGAGGACCGGGAGTCCACGAGCAGTACTTC	CASRGPGVHEQYF
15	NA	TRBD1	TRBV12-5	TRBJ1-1	TGTGCTAGTGGTAAGGGACAGGGAGTGAACACTGAAGCTTTCTTT	CASGKGQGVNTEAFF
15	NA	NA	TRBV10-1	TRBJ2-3	TGCGCCAGCAGTGACGGAGGGACGAAGGCAGATACGCAGTATTTT	CASSDGGTKADTQYF
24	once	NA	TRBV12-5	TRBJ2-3	TGTGCTTGTGGTTTGGTCCAACGGGGTCTCCTAACGAGGGCCGACCCCCTTCTCCCAGATACGCAGTATTTT	CACGLVQRGLLTRADPLLPDTQYF
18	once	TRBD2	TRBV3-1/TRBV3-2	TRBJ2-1	TGTGCCAGCAGCCAAGATTGGGGCAGCGGGAGAGGGTCCAATGAGCAGTTCTTC	CASSQDWGSGRGSNEQFF
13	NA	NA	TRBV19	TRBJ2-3	TGTGCCAGTAGTATACCCGGGGGAGATACGCAGTATTTT	CASSIPGGDTQYF
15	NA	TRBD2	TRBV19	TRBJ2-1	TGTGCCAGTAGTATAGTCGCGGGAGGTTTAAATGAGCAGTTCTTC	CASSIVAGGLNEQFF
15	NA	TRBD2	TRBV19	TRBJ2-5	TGTGCCAGTAGTCGGTTCCTAGCGGGAGGAGAGACCCAGTACTTC	CASSRFLAGGETQYF
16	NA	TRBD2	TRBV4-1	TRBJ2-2	TGCGCCAGCAGCCAGGTTAGCGGGAGGTACACCGGGGAGCTGTTTTTT	CASSQVSGRYTGELFF
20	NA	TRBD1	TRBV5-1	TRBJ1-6	TGCGCCAGCAGCTTGGTGGCGGGACAGGGGCCCTACTCCTATAATTCACCCCTCCACTTT	CASSLVAGQGPYSYNSPLHF
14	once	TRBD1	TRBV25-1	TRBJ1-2	TGTGCCAGCAGTGAATCCGGGACAGGGGGAGGCTACACCTTC	CASSESGTGGGYTF
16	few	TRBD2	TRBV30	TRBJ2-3	TGTGCCTGGAGTGCCCGGACTAGCGGGAGGACAGATACGCAGTATTTT	CAWSARTSGRTDTQYF
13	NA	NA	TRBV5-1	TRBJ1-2	TGCGCCAGCACCAGAACTGAGGGATATGGCTACACCTTC	CASTRTEGYGYTF
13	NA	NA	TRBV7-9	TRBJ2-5	TGTGCCAGCAGCTTTTTCGCGCAAGAGACCCAGTACTTC	CASSFFAQETQYF
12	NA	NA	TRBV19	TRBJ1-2	TGTGCCAGTAGTATTGGTACAGGACACGAAACCTTC	CASSIGTGHETF
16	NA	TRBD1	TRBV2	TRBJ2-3	TGTGCCAGCAGCCGCACCGGGACAGGGGGCACAGATACGCAGTATTTT	CASSRTGTGGTDTQYF
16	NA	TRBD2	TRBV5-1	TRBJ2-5	TGCGCCAGCAGCTGGGGACTAGCGGGAGGGGTAGAGACCCAGTACTTC	CASSWGLAGGVETQYF
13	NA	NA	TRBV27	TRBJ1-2	TGTGCCAGCAGTTTCACACAGAACTATGGCTACACCTTC	CASSFTQNYGYTF
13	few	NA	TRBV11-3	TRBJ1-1	TGTGCCAGCAGCTTAGATCAGAACACTGAAGCTTTCTTT	CASSLDQNTEAFF
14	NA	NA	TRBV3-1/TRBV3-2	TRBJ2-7	TGTGCCAGCGCTATCCAGGATAGCTCCTACGAGCAGTACTTC	CASAIQDSSYEQYF
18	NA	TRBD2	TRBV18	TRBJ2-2	TGTGCCAGCTCACCACTCGCTAGCGGGAATACGAACACCGGGGAGCTGTTTTTT	CASSPLASGNTNTGELFF
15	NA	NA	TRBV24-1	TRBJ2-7	TGTGCCACCAGTGACTCTCAACGGCAGGGCTACGAGCAGTACTTC	CATSDSQRQGYEQYF
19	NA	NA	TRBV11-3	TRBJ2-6	TGTGCCAGCAGCTCTTCCTTTGCGGGCCTCCTCTCTGGGGCCAACGTCCTGACTTTC	CASSSSFAGLLSGANVLTF